A single sample is the source of the 30 T cell receptor beta chains below, sequenced in a study of blood T cell repertoires in COVID-19. Method: immunoSEQ multiplex PCR; TCRdb's copy keeps in-frame clones and lacks some. Here the sample spans approximately 270,000 clones, about 79% being singletons. Sequenced material: peripheral blood. These receptors originate from an elderly man with acute or convalescent COVID-19.

This rearrangement joins TRBV5-1 to TRBJ1-6, with D possibly TRBD1 on 6 matching bases. The CDR3 length is 17 residues. V shed 4 bases and J shed 7 bases, with 21 bases lying between them. Per germline, CDR1 SGHRS and CDR2 YFSETQ. In DNA form, the CDR3 reads TGCGCCAGCAGCCAGGCTAACAGGGTAACGAGGAATTCACCCCTCCACTTT. Its translation: CASSQANRVTRNSPLHF.

J is TRBJ2-7 and V is TRBV5-1; perhaps TRBD1 as D (5 bases). CDR1 and CDR2 (germline): SGHRS, YFSETQ. This CDR3 region has 15 residues. Between the trimmed V and J ends, which lost 5 bases and 2 bases, there was a span of 17 bases. This CDR3 is CASRGLGHGTYEQYF. CDR3 nucleotide sequence: TGCGCCAGCAGGGGTTTGGGGCACGGAACCTACGAGCAGTACTTC.

The CDR3 DNA sequence: TGTGCCAGCAGCCAAGATCGTAATTCACCCCTCCACTTT. Residues: CASSQDRNSPLHF. The genes are TRBV3-1 (or the pseudogene TRBV3-2) and TRBJ1-6; D uncertain. V dropped 0 bases and J dropped 6 bases, with 3 bases sitting between them. The CDR3 is made up of 13 amino acids. Per the germline V gene, CDR1 is LGHDT and CDR2 is YNNKEL (reference sequence).

CDR3 protein: CASSLAGGQDTGELFF. DNA of the CDR3: TGTGCCAGCAGTTTAGCGGGGGGGCAGGACACCGGGGAGCTGTTTTTT. V is TRBV28 and J is TRBJ2-2; 9 bases agree with TRBD2. The CDR3 has 16 amino acids. The V gene's germline CDR1 is MDHEN and CDR2 SYDVKM. The V gene end was trimmed by 2 bases and the J gene end by 3 bases; junction bases not matched to a gene: 4.

J is TRBJ2-3 and V is TRBV3-1 (or the pseudogene TRBV3-2); unclear D gene. CDR3 length equals 14 residues. The V gene lost 1 base and the J gene lost 2 bases, with 7 bases spanning the gap. Germline values: CDR1 LGHDT, CDR2 YNNKEL (reference sequence). The CDR3 DNA is TGTGCCAGCAGCCAAGCCTACGACACAGATACGCAGTATTTT. Translated: CASSQAYDTDTQYF.

In its sample, this clone was seen once. The CDR3, as DNA: TGTGCCAGCCGACCGACAGATTCACCCCTCCACTTT. The encoded protein is CASRPTDSPLHF. The V call is TRBV18, the J call TRBJ1-6; D might be TRBD1 (5 bases). Germline V lookup: CDR1 KGHSH, CDR2 LQKENI. V gave up 8 bases and J gave up 8 bases, with 10 bases separating them. The CDR3 contains 12 residues.

This chain links TRBV4-2 with TRBJ1-1; possibly TRBD1 for D (5 bases). This CDR3 is built from 14 residues. Between the trimmed V and J ends, which lost 0 bases and 4 bases, there was a span of 9 bases. Germline V CDR1 and CDR2: LGHNA, YNFKEQ. The DNA of the CDR3 is TGTGCCAGCAGCCAAGACCGGGGGGGCACTGAAGCTTTCTTT. Its protein product is CASSQDRGGTEAFF.

The V and J genes are TRBV6-1 and TRBJ2-1; 9 nucleotides agree with TRBD2. Trimming at V came to 0 bases and at J to 10 bases, leaving 13 bases not matched to a gene. CDR1 is MNHNS, CDR2 SASEGT, per germline. The CDR3 spans 17 residues. The CDR3 DNA sequence: TGTGCCAGCAGTGAAGCGCTCAGCGGGGGGAGAAGAGGAGAGCAGTTCTTC. Translated: CASSEALSGGRRGEQFF.

The rearrangement links TRBV5-1 to TRBJ1-4; 10 bases are shared with TRBD1. Per germline, CDR1 SGHRS and CDR2 YFSETQ. The V segment lost 8 bases and the J segment 5 bases; nucleotides outside the gene matches: 12. The length of the CDR3 is 16 residues. Here the CDR3 reads CASHLSGTGVNEKLFF. CDR3 DNA sequence: TGCGCCAGTCATCTGTCCGGGACAGGGGTGAATGAAAAACTGTTTTTT.

The chain links TRBV12-5 to TRBJ2-2, with a weak D call TRBD1 (5 bases). The CDR3 length is 15 residues. Germline V gene data show CDR1 as LGHNT and CDR2 as FRNRAP. The V gene lost 1 base and the J gene lost 5 bases, with 11 bases spanning the gap. CDR3 coding DNA: TGTGCTAGTGGTTTGGCGGCAGGGATAACCGGGGAGCTGTTTTTT. Amino acid sequence: CASGLAAGITGELFF.

V gene TRBV6-5 combines with J gene TRBJ1-6, with TRBD1 identical over 8 bases. Germline loops: CDR1 MNHEY, CDR2 SVGAGI. V was clipped by 5 bases and J by 11 bases; unmatched bases: 8. This CDR3 spans 14 amino acids. The CDR3 DNA follows: TGTGCCAGCAGTCCACCGGGACAGGTCACACCCCTCCACTTT. It translates to CASSPPGQVTPLHF.

The rearrangement joins TRBV28 to TRBJ2-4; TRBD1 agrees at 7 bases. In germline, CDR1 is MDHEN, CDR2 SYDVKM. The CDR3 consists of 16 residues. The trim removed 3 bases at V and 0 bases at J, leaving 5 bases unmatched. The CDR3 here is CASSFPGQLAKNIQYF. Written as DNA, the CDR3 is TGTGCCAGCAGTTTTCCGGGACAGTTAGCCAAAAACATTCAGTACTTC.

The chain employs TRBV5-4 and TRBJ2-7; TRBD2 is a possible D gene (6 bases). V shed 3 bases and J shed 2 bases, with 15 bases lying between them. The CDR3 sequence is 15 residues long. Germline CDR1 SGHNT, CDR2 YYREEE (reference sequence). The DNA for the CDR3 is TGTGCCAGCAGCTCCTCGGCGCGGGGAGCCTACGAGCAGTACTTC. This translates into CASSSSARGAYEQYF.

This chain links TRBV6-5 with TRBJ2-3; tentative D call: TRBD2 (6 bases). The CDR3 sequence is 15 residues long. V lost 7 bases, J lost 2 bases, and 16 bases lay in between. The germline V gene has CDR1 MNHEY and CDR2 SVGAGI. CDR3 residues: CASNSRGLATDTQYF. The DNA of the CDR3 is TGTGCCAGCAATTCCCGGGGACTCGCCACAGATACGCAGTATTTT.

The chain employs TRBV19 and TRBJ2-7, with TRBD1 identical over 8 bases. The CDR3 consists of 15 residues. Losses at the gene ends were 0 bases for V and 5 bases for J; bases not matched to a gene: 6. From germline, CDR1 is LNHDA and CDR2 SQIVND (reference sequence). CDR3 region: CASSIDRDRRDEQYF. In nucleotides, the CDR3 is TGTGCCAGTAGTATAGACCGGGACAGGAGGGACGAGCAGTACTTC.

This clone was detected a few times. J is TRBJ2-2 and V is TRBV11-2; a possible D gene is TRBD1 (6 bases). V was shortened by 6 bases and J by 0 bases, with 14 bases between the two germline ends. CDR3 length: 16 residues. Germline V gives CDR1 SGHAT, CDR2 FQNNGV. CDR3 loop: CASRSNRVPNTGELFF. The DNA of the CDR3 is TGTGCCAGCAGATCTAACAGGGTCCCGAACACCGGGGAGCTGTTTTTT.

In this sample, this clone turned up once. V usage is TRBV9 and J usage is TRBJ2-1; maybe TRBD2 (6 bases). Germline CDR1 reads SGDLS; CDR2 reads YYNGEE. The CDR3 runs 16 residues. Trimming removed 6 bases at V and 4 bases at J, with 20 bases between. The chain's CDR3 is CASTQEAHAGYNEQFF. CDR3 in DNA: TGTGCCAGCACTCAAGAGGCCCATGCGGGATACAATGAGCAGTTCTTC.

This chain uses TRBV7-9 with TRBJ2-5, with 8 bases aligning to TRBD1. CDR1 is SEHNR, CDR2 FQNEAQ, per germline (reference sequence). J gave up 1 base and V 5 bases, and 0 bases lay outside the gene matches. CDR3 length: 13 amino acids. CDR3 coding DNA: TGTGCCAGCAGCACAGGGGGCCAAGAGACCCAGTACTTC. Translating it yields CASSTGGQETQYF.

The chain has TRBV6-5 and TRBJ1-1; D perhaps matches TRBD1 (5 bases). The CDR3 spans 16 residues. V lost 0 bases, J lost 0 bases, and 11 bases lay in between. CDR1 and CDR2 (germline): MNHEY, SVGAGI. CDR3 sequence reads: CASSYSKQEMNTEAFF. The CDR3 DNA sequence: TGTGCCAGCAGTTACTCGAAACAGGAGATGAACACTGAAGCTTTCTTT.

This chain uses TRBV25-1 with TRBJ2-7, with TRBD1 as a possible D gene (6 bases). Germline V gene data show CDR1 as MGHDK and CDR2 as SYGVNS. V lost 8 bases, J lost 4 bases, and 12 bases lay in between. CDR3 length equals 12 residues. As DNA, the CDR3 is TGTGCCAGCGGCGAGGGGGTATACGAGCAGTACTTC. This translates into CASGEGVYEQYF.

The rearrangement links TRBV19 to TRBJ1-6; D gene unclear. Trimming pared 0 bases from V and 10 bases from J, leaving 7 bases between. Germline lookup yields CDR1 LNHDA and CDR2 SQIVND (reference sequence). This CDR3 is built from 13 residues. The CDR3 reads CASSIDGGSPLHF. In nucleotides, the CDR3 is TGTGCCAGTAGTATAGATGGAGGATCACCCCTCCACTTT.

CDR3 region: CASSGTGSFEKLFF. In DNA, the CDR3 is TGTGCCAGCAGCGGGACAGGGAGTTTTGAAAAACTGTTTTTT. This chain links TRBV9 with TRBJ1-4; 8 bases agree with TRBD1. This CDR3 spans 14 amino acids. Germline V gene data show CDR1 as SGDLS and CDR2 as YYNGEE. The J segment lost 7 bases and the V segment lost 3 bases, leaving 5 bases of the junction unmatched.

This clone was seen more than once but under ten times. The chain is built from TRBV3-1 (or the pseudogene TRBV3-2) and TRBJ2-7; D gene uncertain. Trimming pared 4 bases from V and 0 bases from J, leaving 4 bases between. CDR3 length equals 12 residues. Germline V lookup: CDR1 LGHDT, CDR2 YNNKEL (reference sequence). The CDR3: CASSLHSYEQYF. CDR3 DNA sequence: TGTGCCAGCAGCCTCCACTCCTACGAGCAGTACTTC.

The rearrangement uses TRBV6-5 and TRBJ1-6; the match to TRBD1 covers 11 bases. The CDR3 has 13 amino acids. V gave up 8 bases and J gave up 10 bases; unmatched junction bases: 4. The germline CDR1 and CDR2 sequences are MNHEY and SVGAGI. DNA of the CDR3: TGTGCCAGCCGGGACAGGGGGAGGTCACCCCTCCACTTT. Its translation: CASRDRGRSPLHF.

The V call is TRBV12-5, the J call TRBJ2-3, with 9 positions matching TRBD1. The CDR3 extends over 16 amino acids. J lost 2 bases, V lost 5 bases, and 8 bases had no gene match. From germline, CDR1 is LGHNT and CDR2 FRNRAP. The chain's CDR3 is CASGPGTGFITDTQYF. The CDR3 nucleotides read TGTGCTAGTGGTCCAGGGACAGGGTTTATCACAGATACGCAGTATTTT. The full variable domain, rest sourced from reference TRBV12-5 and TRBJ2-3, is DARVTQTPRHKVTEMGQEVTMRCQPILGHNTVFWYRQTMMQGLELLAYFRNRAPLDDSGMPKDRFSAEMPDATLATLKIQPSEPRDSAVYFCASGPGTGFITDTQYFGPGTRLTVL.

This sequence joins TRBV7-2 and TRBJ2-1; possible D gene TRBD2, 6 bases. There are 16 residues in the CDR3. Germline CDR1 reads SGHTA; CDR2 reads FQGNSA. Trimming removed 0 bases from V and 0 bases from J, with 9 bases in between. The CDR3 is CASSLAAGPSYNEQFF. CDR3 nucleotide sequence: TGTGCCAGCAGCTTAGCAGCGGGCCCCTCCTACAATGAGCAGTTCTTC.

This rearrangement joins TRBV7-3 to TRBJ2-3, with TRBD2 matching over 7 bases. With 3 bases clipped from V and 8 bases from J, the junction kept 2 bases outside the gene matches. This CDR3 is built from 12 residues. Germline CDR1 is SGHTA and CDR2 is FQGTGA. CDR3 protein: CASSFPGGTQYF. CDR3 DNA sequence: TGTGCCAGCAGCTTCCCGGGGGGTACGCAGTATTTT.

CDR3 loop: CASSQDETSGSEEQYF. CDR3 coding DNA: TGTGCCAGCAGCCAAGATGAAACTAGCGGGAGTGAAGAGCAGTACTTC. The gene calls are TRBV4-2 and TRBJ2-7; 11 positions agree with TRBD2. The length of the CDR3 is 16 residues. Germline-derived CDR1 and CDR2 are LGHNA and YNFKEQ. Trimming cost V 0 bases and J 7 bases; bases outside gene matches: 8.

V gene TRBV2 combines with J gene TRBJ1-1; no definite D call. V was cut by 7 bases and J by 1 base, with 10 bases left in between. The CDR3 length is 13 residues. CDR1 and CDR2 from the germline V gene are SNHLY and FYNNEI. The DNA for the CDR3 is TGTGCCAGCACTCTGGAGGGGAACACTGAAGCTTTCTTT. This gives the protein CASTLEGNTEAFF.

This clone has a handful of counts. This chain connects TRBV27 to TRBJ1-1, with 9 bases lining up with TRBD1. Germline V CDR1 and CDR2: MNHEY, SMNVEV (reference sequence). The J segment lost 1 base and the V segment lost 4 bases, leaving 4 bases of the junction unmatched. The length of the CDR3 is 15 residues. The CDR3 here is CASSSWGQGNTEAFF. The CDR3 nucleotides read TGTGCCAGCAGTTCGTGGGGACAGGGGAACACTGAAGCTTTCTTT.